These T cell receptor beta chains were read from a single sample in a study of blood T cell repertoires in COVID-19. Measured with immunoSEQ multiplex PCR; TCRdb has only the in-frame clones, and not every one. The sample holds 380,000 or so clones, around 90% seen once. The sequenced material came from peripheral blood. These receptors all come from a man between 35 and 55 years old with acute or convalescent COVID-19. Both conserved end residues are part of each CDR3. A D gene is named only where the DNA matches it firmly. Clone size, where shown, is once, few, many, or a class for clones that have expanded.

TRBJ2-5,TRBD2,TRBV6-2/TRBV6-3,once,CASSVAGLETQYF
TRBJ1-1,TRBD1,TRBV6-5,.,CASSTGTGGNTEAFF
TRBJ1-5,.,TRBV2,.,CASSVRTGNQPQHF
TRBJ1-2,.,TRBV12-3/TRBV12-4,.,CASSLGHGYTF
TRBJ2-2,.,TRBV10-1,.,CASRPGNTGELFF
TRBJ2-2,TRBD1,TRBV29-1,.,CSAWTGTNTGELFF
TRBJ1-2,TRBD1,TRBV7-8,.,CATGQGPPYGYTF
TRBJ2-1,TRBD2,TRBV30,.,CAWSVSPSGNEQFF
TRBJ2-7,TRBD1,TRBV25-1,.,CASSVTGQGHEQYF
TRBJ1-2,.,TRBV18,.,CASSPPRGGGSNYGYTF
TRBJ2-7,.,TRBV7-3,.,CASSPNIGTPYEQYF
TRBJ1-2,TRBD1,TRBV4-1,.,CASSPDRGGYTF
TRBJ2-5,TRBD2,TRBV7-3,.,CASSLLGLRQETQYF
TRBJ1-6,.,TRBV7-3,.,CASSLSDRGNSPLHF
TRBJ1-1,.,TRBV10-3,.,CAISDLTELAFF
TRBJ1-2,TRBD1,TRBV6-2/TRBV6-3,.,CASSSPTGGGGYTF
TRBJ1-6,.,TRBV28,.,CASSLLTGNEGSPLHF
TRBJ1-2,TRBD1,TRBV5-5,.,CASSQGQGDNYGYTF
TRBJ2-1,TRBD2,TRBV23-1,.,CASRLSGTSGRYNNEQFF
TRBJ1-1,.,TRBV7-9,.,CASSPRPQVWQSNTEAFF
TRBJ2-1,.,TRBV4-1,.,CASSQVSTSGNEQFF
TRBJ2-1,TRBD2,TRBV29-1,once,CSVDRGGHNEQFF
TRBJ2-2,.,TRBV13,.,CASSLGYAGELFF
TRBJ2-5,.,TRBV6-2/TRBV6-3,.,CASSYGRQETQYF
TRBJ2-1,TRBD2,TRBV11-3,.,CASSLGKRGRLNEQFF
TRBJ1-2,.,TRBV19,.,CASSVQGNDGRGYTF
TRBJ2-3,TRBD2,TRBV5-1,.,CASSMGLATSTDTQYF
TRBJ2-7,.,TRBV5-4,.,CASSPAGQTYEQYF
TRBJ2-7,TRBD1,TRBV5-4,.,CASTKGQGVSYEQYF
TRBJ1-6,.,TRBV9,.,CASSPYNSPLHF
TRBJ2-1,TRBD2,TRBV6-6,.,CASSLTSGGAENEQFF